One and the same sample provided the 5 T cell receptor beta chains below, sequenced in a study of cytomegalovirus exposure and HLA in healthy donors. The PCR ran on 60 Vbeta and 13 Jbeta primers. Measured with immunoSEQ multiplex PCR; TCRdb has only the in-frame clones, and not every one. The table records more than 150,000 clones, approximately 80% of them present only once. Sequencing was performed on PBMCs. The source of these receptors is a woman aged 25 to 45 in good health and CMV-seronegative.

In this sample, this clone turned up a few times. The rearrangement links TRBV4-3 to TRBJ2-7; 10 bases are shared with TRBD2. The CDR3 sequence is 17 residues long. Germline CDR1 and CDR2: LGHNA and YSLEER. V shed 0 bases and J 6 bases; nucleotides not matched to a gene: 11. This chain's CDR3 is CASSQDRAGGPGGEQYF. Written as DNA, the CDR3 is TGCGCCAGCAGCCAAGATCGAGCGGGAGGGCCGGGTGGCGAGCAGTACTTC.

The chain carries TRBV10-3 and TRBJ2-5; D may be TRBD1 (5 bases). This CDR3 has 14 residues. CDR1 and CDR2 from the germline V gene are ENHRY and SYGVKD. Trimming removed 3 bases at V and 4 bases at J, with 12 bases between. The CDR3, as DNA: TGTGCCATCAGTGATGGGGCAGGCGGAGAGACCCAGTACTTC. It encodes CAISDGAGGETQYF.

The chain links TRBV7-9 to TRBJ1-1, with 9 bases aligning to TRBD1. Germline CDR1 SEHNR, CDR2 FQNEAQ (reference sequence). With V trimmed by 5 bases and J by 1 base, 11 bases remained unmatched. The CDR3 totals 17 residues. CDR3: CASSPRGTGLRNTEAFF. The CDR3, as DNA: TGTGCCAGCAGCCCGCGGGGGACAGGGTTAAGGAACACTGAAGCTTTCTTT. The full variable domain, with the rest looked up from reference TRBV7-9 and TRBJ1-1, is DTGVSQNPRHKITKRGQNVTFRCDPISEHNRLYWYRQTLGQGPEFLTYFQNEAQLEKSRLLSDRFSAERPKGSFSTLEIQRTEQGDSAMYLCASSPRGTGLRNTEAFFGQGTRLTVV.

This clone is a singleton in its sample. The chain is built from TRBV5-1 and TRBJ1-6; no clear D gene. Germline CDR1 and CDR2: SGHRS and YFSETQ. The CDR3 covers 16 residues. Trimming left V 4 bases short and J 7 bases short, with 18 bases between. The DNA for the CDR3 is TGCGCCAGCAGCCCCCAGTCGATCCTCTCCAATTCACCCCTCCACTTT. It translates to CASSPQSILSNSPLHF.

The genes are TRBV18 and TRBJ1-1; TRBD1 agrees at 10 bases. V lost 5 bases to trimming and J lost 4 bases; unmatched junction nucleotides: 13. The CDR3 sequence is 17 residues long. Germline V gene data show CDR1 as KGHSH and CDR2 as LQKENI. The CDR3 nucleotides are TGTGCCAGCTCAGCCGACAGGGGGCTTGGGGCGGGCACTGAAGCTTTCTTT. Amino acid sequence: CASSADRGLGAGTEAFF.